The 23 T cell receptor beta chains presented below share a single source sample, sequenced in a study of T cell repertoires in cytomegalovirus infection. These receptors' targets are unknown. TCRdb re-called the reads through MiXCR, storing one row per CDR3 protein. The sample records 400,000 to 600,000 distinct CDR3 sequences, roughly 43% being singletons. The starting material was cultured PBMCs, obtained from culture after CMV antigen stimulation. The receptors here all came from a human donor in good health (CMV status not recorded). Some clones in this sample may be carry-over from other donors' samples.

The rearrangement uses TRBV2 and TRBJ2-1; D call uncertain. The V end lost 2 bases, the J end lost 10 bases, and 15 bases lay between the germline ends. Germline V gene data show CDR1 as SNHLY and CDR2 as FYNNEI. This CDR3 is built from 14 residues. The CDR3 here is CASSEILPGVEQFF. In DNA, the CDR3 is TGTGCCAGCAGTGAAATATTACCTGGGGTCGAGCAGTTCTTC.

This sequence joins TRBV12-3 or TRBV12-4 and TRBJ1-4, with D perhaps matching TRBD1 (6 bases). The CDR3 runs to 14 residues. V lost 6 bases to trimming and J lost 4 bases, with 12 bases between them. DNA of the CDR3: TGTGCCAGCAGCTTGCGAGGGGGTAATGAAAAACTGTTTTTT. This encodes CASSLRGGNEKLFF.

The chain is built from TRBV4-3 and TRBJ1-2; D unresolved. The CDR3 is made up of 12 amino acids. V gave up 3 bases and J gave up 7 bases, with 9 bases separating them. The germline V gene has CDR1 LGHNA and CDR2 YSLEER. The CDR3 is CASSQGFGGYTF. CDR3 sequence (DNA): TGCGCCAGCAGCCAGGGGTTCGGTGGCTACACCTTC.

This clonotype appeared once. The rearrangement links TRBV10-3 to TRBJ2-1; no clear D. The CDR3 length is 13 residues. Between the trimmed V and J ends, which lost 5 bases and 6 bases, there was a span of 11 bases. Germline V gene sequence: CDR1 ENHRY, CDR2 SYGVKD. The chain's CDR3 is CAISQDASNEQFF. CDR3 in DNA: TGTGCCATCAGTCAGGACGCGAGCAATGAGCAGTTCTTC.

Concerning this clonotype itself: One junction end disagrees with the germline gene, perhaps due to a read error. V gene TRBV11-2 combines with J gene TRBJ2-1, with 11 bases fitting TRBD2. Per the germline V gene, CDR1 is SGHAT and CDR2 is FQNNGV. The CDR3 loop spans 14 amino acids. The DNA of the CDR3 is TGTGCCAGCAGGTTAGCGGGAGGGCCGGGTGAGCAGTTCTTC. Translating gives CASRLAGGPGEQFF.

The rearrangement joins TRBV11-2 to TRBJ2-2; D not resolved. Trimming took off 3 bases at V and 6 bases at J, with 11 bases between the two ends. CDR1 SGHAT and CDR2 FQNNGV come from the germline V gene. CDR3 length equals 14 residues. This CDR3 reads CASSLALVAGELFF. The CDR3 nucleotides are TGTGCCAGCAGCTTGGCCCTCGTTGCCGGGGAGCTGTTTTTT.

The chain uses TRBV20-1 and TRBJ2-7; the match to TRBD2 covers 13 bases. CDR1 DFQATT and CDR2 SNEGSKA come from the germline V gene (reference sequence). This CDR3 comprises 15 residues. V lost 1 base to trimming and J lost 5 bases; unmatched junction nucleotides: 5. The CDR3 here is CSARGLAGGINEQYF. Written as DNA, the CDR3 is TGCAGTGCTAGAGGACTAGCGGGGGGAATCAACGAGCAGTACTTC.

The rearrangement joins TRBV28 to TRBJ1-5; D is ambiguous. V lost 4 bases and J 15 bases, leaving 22 bases between the germline ends. There are 14 residues in the CDR3. Germline CDR1 is MDHEN and CDR2 is SYDVKM. The CDR3 sequence is CASSSRPVPRRLHF. CDR3 nucleotide sequence: TGTGCCAGCAGTTCCCGCCCTGTCCCGCGTCGACTGCATTTT. Supplemented by reference TRBV28 and TRBJ1-5, the full variable domain reads DVKVTQSSRYLVKRTGEKVFLECVQDMDHENMFWYRQDPGLGLRLIYFSYDVKMKEKGDIPEGYSVSREKKERFSLILESASTNQTSMYLCASSSRPVPRRLHFGDGTRLSIL.

This clonotype has just a few counts. The V call is TRBV12-3 or TRBV12-4, the J call TRBJ2-3; 13 nucleotides match TRBD2. The CDR3 has 16 residues. Germline trimming cut 6 bases from V and 4 bases from J; bases unmatched to any gene: 7. This chain's CDR3 is CASSLRLAGGPDTQYF. DNA of the CDR3: TGTGCCAGCAGCCTACGACTAGCGGGGGGCCCAGATACGCAGTATTTT.

The chain combines TRBV5-1 with TRBJ2-3; D possibly corresponds to TRBD2 (5 bases). Looked up from germline, CDR1 is SGHRS and CDR2 is YFSETQ. This CDR3 has 15 amino acids. Deletions cut 3 bases from V and 2 bases from J, with 13 bases between. The CDR3 reads CASSSGLSITDTQYF. DNA for the CDR3: TGCGCCAGCAGCTCCGGACTTTCGATCACAGATACGCAGTATTTT.

This clonotype was counted only a few times. In nucleotides, the CDR3 is TGCAGTGCTAGGAACAGGGGGAACACCGGGGAGCTGTTTTTT. Translating gives CSARNRGNTGELFF. The J gene is TRBJ2-2, the V gene TRBV20-1, with TRBD1 matching 7 bases. This CDR3 comprises 14 residues. The V and J ends lost 3 bases and 1 base, in that order; junction bases with no gene match: 2. Germline V gives CDR1 DFQATT, CDR2 SNEGSKA (reference sequence).

This chain connects TRBV14 to TRBJ2-1; either TRBD1 or TRBD2 may supply D (5 bases each). The CDR3 contains 13 residues. Germline CDR1 SGHDN, CDR2 FVKESK. Trimming left V 11 bases short and J 4 bases short, with 15 bases between. CDR3: CADPGRTYNEQFF. The CDR3 DNA is TGTGCCGACCCGGGACGGACTTACAATGAGCAGTTCTTC.

The chain recombines TRBV29-1 with TRBJ2-1, with unresolved D. Per the germline V gene, CDR1 is SQVTM and CDR2 is ANQGSEA. Trimming removed 6 bases from V and 3 bases from J, with 6 bases in between. The CDR3 is 11 amino acids. This CDR3 is CSVDHYNEQFF. CDR3 sequence (DNA): TGCAGCGTGGATCACTACAATGAGCAGTTCTTC.

The chain employs TRBV7-6 and TRBJ2-1; 7 bases line up with TRBD1. Germline loops: CDR1 SGHVS, CDR2 FNYEAQ. V lost 5 bases and J lost 8; bases outside the gene matches: 12. The CDR3 covers 15 residues. The CDR3 DNA reads TGTGCCAGCAGCGCAGGGACAGTGGAAGGGGATGAGCAGTTCTTC. As protein: CASSAGTVEGDEQFF.

The J gene is TRBJ2-1, the V gene TRBV6-1; possible D gene TRBD1, 6 bases. Germline V gene sequence: CDR1 MNHNS, CDR2 SASEGT. The CDR3 consists of 12 residues. Trimming removed 6 bases from V and 8 bases from J, with 11 bases in between. The CDR3 nucleotides are TGTGCCAGCAGGGTACAGGGATATGAGCAGTTCTTC. As protein: CASRVQGYEQFF.

This rearrangement joins TRBV12-3 or TRBV12-4 to TRBJ1-5; the D is unclear. V lost 2 bases and J 3 bases, leaving 11 bases between the germline ends. The length of the CDR3 is 15 residues. This CDR3 reads CASSLSWSSNQPQHF. The CDR3 DNA is TGTGCCAGCAGTTTATCGTGGTCGTCCAATCAGCCCCAGCATTTT.

The rearrangement links TRBV20-1 to TRBJ2-2, with a tentative D call TRBD2 (5 bases). From germline, CDR1 is DFQATT and CDR2 SNEGSKA (reference sequence). The CDR3 covers 14 residues. Trimming pared 6 bases from V and 4 bases from J, leaving 15 bases between. The chain's CDR3 is CSALFTGSTGELFF. The CDR3 nucleotides read TGCAGTGCCCTCTTTACGGGGAGCACCGGGGAGCTGTTTTTT.

This clonotype turned up a few times. The rearrangement links TRBV7-2 to TRBJ1-3; tentatively, D is TRBD1 (5 bases). V was clipped by 0 bases and J by 4 bases, with 13 bases between them. Looked up from germline, CDR1 is SGHTA and CDR2 is FQGNSA. The length of the CDR3 is 16 residues. The CDR3 reads CASSLAGTALGNTIYF. In DNA form, the CDR3 reads TGTGCCAGCAGCTTAGCGGGGACCGCTCTCGGAAACACCATATATTTT.

This chain links TRBV6-1 with TRBJ2-1, with 10 bases that match TRBD2. The CDR3 is 16 amino acids. Losses at the gene ends were 3 bases for V and 7 bases for J; bases not matched to a gene: 9. Germline loops: CDR1 MNHNS, CDR2 SASEGT. The CDR3 spells CASSELAGGIGNEQFF. In DNA form, the CDR3 reads TGTGCCAGCAGTGAGTTAGCGGGAGGAATAGGGAATGAGCAGTTCTTC.

V is TRBV2 and J is TRBJ1-2; D is possibly TRBD1 (5 bases). The V and J ends lost 5 bases and 7 bases respectively, with 11 bases between them. This CDR3 comprises 12 residues. Germline CDR1 SNHLY, CDR2 FYNNEI. The CDR3 region has the DNA TGTGCCAGCAGTTCCAGACAGAGTGGCTACACCTTC. This translates into CASSSRQSGYTF.

This chain joins TRBV12-3 or TRBV12-4 and TRBJ2-5; 8 positions agree with TRBD2. The junction had 4 bases not matched to a gene; V was cut back by 5 bases and J by 5 bases. This CDR3 spans 13 amino acids. The CDR3 protein is CASSKRESETQYF. The CDR3 nucleotides are TGTGCCAGCAGTAAGCGGGAGAGTGAGACCCAGTACTTC.

V usage is TRBV18 and J usage is TRBJ2-3; possible D gene TRBD1, 6 bases. CDR1 is KGHSH, CDR2 LQKENI, per germline. The CDR3 runs 15 residues. V lost 0 bases to trimming and J lost 0 bases, with 7 bases between them. The CDR3 reads CASSPPGQSTDTQYF. For the CDR3, the DNA is TGTGCCAGCTCACCACCGGGACAAAGCACAGATACGCAGTATTTT.

The genes are TRBV15 and TRBJ2-3, with 14 bases fitting TRBD2. Germline values: CDR1 LNHNV, CDR2 YYDKDF (reference sequence). With 5 bases clipped from V and 8 bases from J, the junction kept 6 bases outside the gene matches. The length of the CDR3 is 15 residues. CDR3 in DNA: TGTGCCACCAGCGGCCGACTAGCGGGAGGGGGTACGCAGTATTTT. This codes for CATSGRLAGGGTQYF.